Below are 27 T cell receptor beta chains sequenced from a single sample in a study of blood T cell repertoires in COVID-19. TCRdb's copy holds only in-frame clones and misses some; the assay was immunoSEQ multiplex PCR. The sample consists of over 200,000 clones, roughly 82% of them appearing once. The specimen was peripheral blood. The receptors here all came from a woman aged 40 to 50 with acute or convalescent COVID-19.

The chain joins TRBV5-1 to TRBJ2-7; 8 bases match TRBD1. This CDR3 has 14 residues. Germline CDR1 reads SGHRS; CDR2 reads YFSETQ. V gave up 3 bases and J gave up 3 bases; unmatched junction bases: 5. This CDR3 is CASSSKTGGYEQYF. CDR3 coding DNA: TGCGCCAGCAGCTCGAAAACAGGGGGCTACGAGCAGTACTTC.

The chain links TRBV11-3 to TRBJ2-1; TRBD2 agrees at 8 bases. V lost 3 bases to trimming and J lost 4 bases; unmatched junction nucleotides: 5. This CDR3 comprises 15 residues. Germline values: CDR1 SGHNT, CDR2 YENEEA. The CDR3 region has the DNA TGTGCCAGCAGCTTCTCAGCGGGGGTATACAATGAGCAGTTCTTC. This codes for CASSFSAGVYNEQFF.

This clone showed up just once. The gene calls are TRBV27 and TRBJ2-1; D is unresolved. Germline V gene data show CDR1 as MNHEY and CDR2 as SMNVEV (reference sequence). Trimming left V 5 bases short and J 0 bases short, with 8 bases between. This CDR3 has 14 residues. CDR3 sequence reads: CASSRPSSYNEQFF. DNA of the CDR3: TGTGCCAGCAGTCGCCCGAGCTCCTACAATGAGCAGTTCTTC.

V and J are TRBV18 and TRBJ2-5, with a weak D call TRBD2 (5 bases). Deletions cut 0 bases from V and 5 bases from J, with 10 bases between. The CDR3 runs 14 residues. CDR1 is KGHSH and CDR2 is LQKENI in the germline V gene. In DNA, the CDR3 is TGTGCCAGCTCACCACCGAGGGAACTGGAGACCCAGTACTTC. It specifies CASSPPRELETQYF. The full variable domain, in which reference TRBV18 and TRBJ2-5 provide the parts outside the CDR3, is NAGVMQNPRHLVRRRGQEARLRCSPMKGHSHVYWYRQLPEEGLKFMVYLQKENIIDESGMPKERFSAEFPKEGPSILRIQQVVRGDSAAYFCASSPPRELETQYFGPGTRLLVL.

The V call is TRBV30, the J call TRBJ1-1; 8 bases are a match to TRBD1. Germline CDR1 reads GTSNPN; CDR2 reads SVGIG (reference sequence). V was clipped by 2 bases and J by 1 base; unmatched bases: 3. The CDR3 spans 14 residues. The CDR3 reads CAWSPGQANTEAFF. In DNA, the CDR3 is TGTGCCTGGAGTCCGGGACAGGCGAACACTGAAGCTTTCTTT.

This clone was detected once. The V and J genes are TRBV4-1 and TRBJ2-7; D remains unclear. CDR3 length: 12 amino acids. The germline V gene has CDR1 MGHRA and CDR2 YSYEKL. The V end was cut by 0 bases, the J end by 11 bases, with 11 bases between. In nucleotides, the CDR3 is TGCGCCAGCAGCCAAGATGGAGTCCGGAAGTACTTC. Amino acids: CASSQDGVRKYF.

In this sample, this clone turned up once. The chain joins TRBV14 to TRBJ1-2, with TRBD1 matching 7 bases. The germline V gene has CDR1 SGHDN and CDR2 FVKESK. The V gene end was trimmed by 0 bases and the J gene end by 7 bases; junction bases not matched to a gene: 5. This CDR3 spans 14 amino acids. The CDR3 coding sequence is TGTGCCAGCAGCCAAGATCCCACAGGGGTTGGCTACACCTTC. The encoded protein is CASSQDPTGVGYTF.

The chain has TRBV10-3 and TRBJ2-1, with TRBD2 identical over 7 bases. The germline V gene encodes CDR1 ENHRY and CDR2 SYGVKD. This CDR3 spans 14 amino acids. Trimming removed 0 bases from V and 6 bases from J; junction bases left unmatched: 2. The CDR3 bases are TGTGCCATCAGTGAGTCGGGGACTACCAATGAGCAGTTCTTC. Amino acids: CAISESGTTNEQFF.

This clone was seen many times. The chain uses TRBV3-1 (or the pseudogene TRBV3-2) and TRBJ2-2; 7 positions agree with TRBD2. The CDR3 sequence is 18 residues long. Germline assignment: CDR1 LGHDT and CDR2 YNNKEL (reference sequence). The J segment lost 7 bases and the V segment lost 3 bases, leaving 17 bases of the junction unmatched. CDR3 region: CASSQPRFAGDGDGELFF. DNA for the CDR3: TGTGCCAGCAGCCAGCCGCGATTTGCGGGGGATGGGGACGGGGAGCTGTTTTTT.

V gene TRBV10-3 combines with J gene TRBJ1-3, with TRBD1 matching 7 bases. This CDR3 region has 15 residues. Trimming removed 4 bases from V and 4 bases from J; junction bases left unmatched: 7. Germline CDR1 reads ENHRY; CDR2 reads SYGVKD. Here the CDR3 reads CAISGEGARGNTIYF. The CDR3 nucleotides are TGTGCCATCAGTGGAGAGGGGGCGCGAGGAAACACCATATATTTT.

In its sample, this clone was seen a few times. The chain's CDR3 is CATSEGRAYGYTF. The DNA for the CDR3 is TGTGCCACCAGCGAGGGGAGGGCCTATGGCTACACCTTC. V usage is TRBV24-1 and J usage is TRBJ1-2; the D gene is possibly TRBD1 (5 bases). Trimming stripped 7 bases from V and 4 bases from J, with 12 bases between. CDR1 KGHDR and CDR2 SFDVKD come from the germline V gene. This CDR3 is built from 13 residues.

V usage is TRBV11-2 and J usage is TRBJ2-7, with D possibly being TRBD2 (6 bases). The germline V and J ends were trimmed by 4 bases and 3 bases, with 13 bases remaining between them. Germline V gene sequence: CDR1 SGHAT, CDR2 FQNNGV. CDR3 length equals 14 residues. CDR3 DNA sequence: TGTGCCAGCAGCTCCCGGGACTCCGTCTACGAGCAGTACTTC. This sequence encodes CASSSRDSVYEQYF. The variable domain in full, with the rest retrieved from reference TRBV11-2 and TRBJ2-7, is EAGVAQSPRYKIIEKRQSVAFWCNPISGHATLYWYQQILGQGPKLLIQFQNNGVVDDSQLPKDRFSAERLKGVDSTLKIQPAKLEDSAVYLCASSSRDSVYEQYFGPGTRLTVT.

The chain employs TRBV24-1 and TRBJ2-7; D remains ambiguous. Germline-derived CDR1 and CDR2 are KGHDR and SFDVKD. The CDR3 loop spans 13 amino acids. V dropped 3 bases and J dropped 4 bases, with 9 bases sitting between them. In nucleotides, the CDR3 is TGTGCCACCAGTGATCCCCCCTTTTACGAGCAGTACTTC. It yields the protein CATSDPPFYEQYF.

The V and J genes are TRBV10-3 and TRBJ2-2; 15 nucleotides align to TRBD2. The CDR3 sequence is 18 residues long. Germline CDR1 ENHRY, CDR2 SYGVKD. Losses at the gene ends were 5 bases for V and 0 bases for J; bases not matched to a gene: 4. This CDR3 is CAISKGLAGGTNTGELFF. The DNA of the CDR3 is TGTGCCATCAGTAAGGGACTAGCGGGAGGTACGAACACCGGGGAGCTGTTTTTT.

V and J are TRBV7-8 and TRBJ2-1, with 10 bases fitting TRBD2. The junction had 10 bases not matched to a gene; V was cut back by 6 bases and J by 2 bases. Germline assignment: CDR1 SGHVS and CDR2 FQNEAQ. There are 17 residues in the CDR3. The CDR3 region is CASRQPSGGDPYNEQFF. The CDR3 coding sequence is TGTGCCAGCAGGCAACCTAGCGGGGGTGATCCCTACAATGAGCAGTTCTTC.

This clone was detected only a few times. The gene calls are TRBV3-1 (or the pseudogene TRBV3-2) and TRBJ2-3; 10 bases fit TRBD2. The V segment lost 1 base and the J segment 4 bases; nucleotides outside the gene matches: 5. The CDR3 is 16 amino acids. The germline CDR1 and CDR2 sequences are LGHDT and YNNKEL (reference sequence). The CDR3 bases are TGTGCCAGCAGCCAAGCAAGCGGGGGGGCCCCAGATACGCAGTATTTT. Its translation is CASSQASGGAPDTQYF.

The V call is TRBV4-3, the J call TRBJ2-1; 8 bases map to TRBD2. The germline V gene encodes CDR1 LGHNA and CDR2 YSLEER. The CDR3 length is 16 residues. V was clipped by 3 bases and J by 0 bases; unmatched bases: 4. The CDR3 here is CASSQSSGPSYNEQFF. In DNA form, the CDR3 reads TGCGCCAGCAGCCAGTCTAGCGGGCCCTCCTACAATGAGCAGTTCTTC.

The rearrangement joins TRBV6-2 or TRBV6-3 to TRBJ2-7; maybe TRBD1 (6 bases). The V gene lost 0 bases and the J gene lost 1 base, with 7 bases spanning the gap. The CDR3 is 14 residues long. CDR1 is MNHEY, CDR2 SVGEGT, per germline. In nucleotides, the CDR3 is TGTGCCAGCAGTTACTCAGGACAGTCCTACGAGCAGTACTTC. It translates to CASSYSGQSYEQYF.

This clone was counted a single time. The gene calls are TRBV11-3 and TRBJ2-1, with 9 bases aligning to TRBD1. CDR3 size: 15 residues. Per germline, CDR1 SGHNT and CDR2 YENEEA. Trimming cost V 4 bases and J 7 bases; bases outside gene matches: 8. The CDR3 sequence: CASSSPGQGRNEQFF. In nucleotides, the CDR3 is TGTGCCAGCAGCTCCCCGGGACAGGGCCGAAATGAGCAGTTCTTC.

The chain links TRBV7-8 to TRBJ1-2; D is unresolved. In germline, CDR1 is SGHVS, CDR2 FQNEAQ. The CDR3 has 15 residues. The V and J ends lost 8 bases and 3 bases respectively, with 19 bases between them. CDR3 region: CASSVIRRPDYGYTF. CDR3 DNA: TGTGCCAGCTCGGTAATTAGGAGGCCTGACTATGGCTACACCTTC.

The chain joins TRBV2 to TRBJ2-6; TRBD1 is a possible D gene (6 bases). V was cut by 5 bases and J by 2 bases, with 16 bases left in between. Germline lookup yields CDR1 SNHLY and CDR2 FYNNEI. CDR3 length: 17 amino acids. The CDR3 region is CASSIQGIVAGANVLTF. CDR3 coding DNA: TGTGCCAGCAGTATACAGGGAATCGTCGCTGGGGCCAACGTCCTGACTTTC.

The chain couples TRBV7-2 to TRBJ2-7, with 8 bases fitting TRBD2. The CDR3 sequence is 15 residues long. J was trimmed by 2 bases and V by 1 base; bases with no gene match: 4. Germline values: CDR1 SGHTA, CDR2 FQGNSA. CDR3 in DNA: TGTGCCAGCAGCTTAGAAGCGGGGGTACCCTACGAGCAGTACTTC. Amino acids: CASSLEAGVPYEQYF.

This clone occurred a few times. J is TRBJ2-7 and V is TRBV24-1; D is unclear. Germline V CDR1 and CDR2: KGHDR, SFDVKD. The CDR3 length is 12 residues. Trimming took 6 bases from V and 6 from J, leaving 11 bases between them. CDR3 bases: TGTGCCACCAGTACAATATCTAGCGAGCAGTACTTC. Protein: CATSTISSEQYF.

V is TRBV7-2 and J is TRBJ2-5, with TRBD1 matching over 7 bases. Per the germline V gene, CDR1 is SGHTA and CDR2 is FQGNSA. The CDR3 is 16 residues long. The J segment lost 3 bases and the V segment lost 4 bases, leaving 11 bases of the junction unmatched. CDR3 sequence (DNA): TGTGCCAGCAGCTCTTACAGGGGTATCTGGGAAGAGACCCAGTACTTC. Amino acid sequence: CASSSYRGIWEETQYF.

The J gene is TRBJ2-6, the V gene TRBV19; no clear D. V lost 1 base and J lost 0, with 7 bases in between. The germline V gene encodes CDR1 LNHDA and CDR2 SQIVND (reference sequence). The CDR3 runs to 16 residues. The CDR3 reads CASSIVPSSGANVLTF. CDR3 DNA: TGTGCCAGTAGTATAGTCCCGTCCTCTGGGGCCAACGTCCTGACTTTC.

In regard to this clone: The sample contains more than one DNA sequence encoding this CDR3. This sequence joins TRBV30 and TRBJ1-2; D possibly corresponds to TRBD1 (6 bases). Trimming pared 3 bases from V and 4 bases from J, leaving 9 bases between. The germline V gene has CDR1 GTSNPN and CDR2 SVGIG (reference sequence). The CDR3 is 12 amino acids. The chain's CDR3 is CAWSSTGYGYTF. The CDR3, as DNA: TGTGCCTGGAGCTCGACAGGCTATGGCTACACCTTC.

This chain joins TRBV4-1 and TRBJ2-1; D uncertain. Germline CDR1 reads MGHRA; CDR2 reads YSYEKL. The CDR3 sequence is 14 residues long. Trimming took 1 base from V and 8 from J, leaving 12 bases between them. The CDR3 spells CASSQANSIDEQFF. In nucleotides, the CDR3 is TGCGCCAGCAGCCAAGCTAACAGTATAGATGAGCAGTTCTTC.